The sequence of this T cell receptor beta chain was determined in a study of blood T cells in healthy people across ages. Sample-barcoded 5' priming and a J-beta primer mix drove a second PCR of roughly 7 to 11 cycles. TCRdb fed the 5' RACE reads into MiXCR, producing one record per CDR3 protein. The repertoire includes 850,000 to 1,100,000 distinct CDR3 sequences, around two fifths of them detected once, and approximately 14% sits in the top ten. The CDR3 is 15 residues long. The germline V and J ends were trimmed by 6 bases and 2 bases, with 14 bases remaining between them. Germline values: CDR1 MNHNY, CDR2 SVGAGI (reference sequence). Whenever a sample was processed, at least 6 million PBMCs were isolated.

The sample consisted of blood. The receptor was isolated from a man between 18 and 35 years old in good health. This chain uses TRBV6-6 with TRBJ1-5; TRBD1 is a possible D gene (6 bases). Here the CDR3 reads CASRLGGIGNQPQHF. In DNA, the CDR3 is TGTGCCAGCAGACTAGGGGGGATAGGCAATCAGCCCCAGCATTTT.